This T cell receptor beta chain derives from a study of neurological immune-mediated disorders. Trimming cost V 4 bases and J 1 base; bases outside gene matches: 0. Germline CDR1 reads LGHDT; CDR2 reads YNNKEL (reference sequence). The CDR3 runs to 16 residues. General study results and limits: The greatest TCR clonal expansion appeared in HTLV-1-associated myelopathy and the smallest, falling below healthy controls, in multiple sclerosis.

The cDNA came from 5'RACE, which used 10-nucleotide random UMIs. TCRdb re-called the 5' RACE reads through MiXCR, storing one row per CDR3 protein. The repertoire holds about 74,000 distinct CDR3 sequences, around 5.5% seen once, with approximately 7% in the top ten. There are many counts of this clonotype. Its target is unknown. The chain combines TRBV3-1 with TRBJ2-1; 14 bases agree with TRBD2. Sequences were obtained from PBMCs. The clonotype originates from a man between 18 and 35 years old with multiple sclerosis. CDR3 amino acids: CASSRTSGRSYNEQFF. In DNA, the CDR3 is TGTGCCAGCAGCCGGACTAGCGGGAGGTCCTACAATGAGCAGTTCTTC.